The 15 T cell receptor beta chains listed next were all sequenced from one sample in a study of shared clonotypes between healthy human individuals. This table comes from immunoSEQ multiplex PCR, and its TCRdb copy is limited to in-frame clones, with some not included. The repertoire holds over 2 million clones, with about 95% as singletons. Terminally differentiated effector memory CD45RA+ cells were excluded from the naive CD8 cells, which were CD45RO-negative and positively selected for CCR7. Source material: naive CD8+ T cells sorted from blood. The receptor source for this set is a young man in good health.

The chain couples TRBV7-2 to TRBJ2-1; 9 bases fit TRBD2. The CDR3 runs to 16 residues. The V gene's germline CDR1 is SGHTA and CDR2 FQGNSA. The V segment lost 4 bases and the J segment 9 bases; nucleotides outside the gene matches: 13. The CDR3 here is CASSYPLAGGPREQFF. As DNA, the CDR3 is TGTGCCAGCAGCTACCCGCTCGCGGGAGGGCCGCGTGAGCAGTTCTTC.

The J gene is TRBJ2-7, the V gene TRBV27, with 7 bases that match TRBD2. CDR1 is MNHEY, CDR2 SMNVEV, per germline (reference sequence). The CDR3 sequence is 15 residues long. The V gene end was trimmed by 4 bases and the J gene end by 2 bases; junction bases not matched to a gene: 8. The CDR3 protein is CASSSLPGTTYEQYF. The DNA for the CDR3 is TGTGCCAGCAGTTCGCTTCCCGGGACTACCTACGAGCAGTACTTC.

The chain is built from TRBV27 and TRBJ1-2, with 12 bases lining up with TRBD1. Germline V lookup: CDR1 MNHEY, CDR2 SMNVEV (reference sequence). The CDR3 has 16 amino acids. Losses at the gene ends were 5 bases for V and 4 bases for J; bases not matched to a gene: 8. CDR3 residues: CASSPAGTGGPYGYTF. The CDR3 nucleotides read TGTGCCAGCAGTCCAGCCGGGACAGGGGGCCCCTATGGCTACACCTTC.

The chain links TRBV18 to TRBJ1-1, with D tentatively TRBD1 (6 bases). Looked up from germline, CDR1 is KGHSH and CDR2 is LQKENI. Trimming shortened V by 3 bases and J by 3 bases, and 14 bases separated the two germline ends. CDR3 length: 15 residues. The CDR3 reads CASSPPGVWDTEAFF. The CDR3, as DNA: TGTGCCAGCTCACCCCCAGGGGTGTGGGACACTGAAGCTTTCTTT.

The chain links TRBV7-9 to TRBJ1-4; D remains ambiguous. Trimming removed 2 bases at V and 4 bases at J, with 11 bases between. Looked up from germline, CDR1 is SEHNR and CDR2 is FQNEAQ (reference sequence). This CDR3 region has 15 residues. The CDR3 sequence: CASSLSWDINEKLFF. CDR3 DNA: TGTGCCAGCAGCTTAAGCTGGGATATTAATGAAAAACTGTTTTTT.

The rearrangement joins TRBV5-6 to TRBJ2-7; D is unclear. Germline V gene lookup returns CDR1 SGHDT and CDR2 YYEEEE. V gave up 1 base and J gave up 6 bases, with 8 bases separating them. CDR3 size: 12 residues. CDR3 bases: TGTGCCAGCAGCTTGAGTACCTTCGAGCAGTACTTC. Encoded protein: CASSLSTFEQYF.

The chain couples TRBV28 to TRBJ1-1; 7 bases are a match to TRBD1. Looked up from germline, CDR1 is MDHEN and CDR2 is SYDVKM. V shed 2 bases and J 1 base; nucleotides not matched to a gene: 4. The CDR3 has 15 amino acids. CDR3 DNA sequence: TGTGCCAGCAGTTTAATCCGGACAGGGAACACTGAAGCTTTCTTT. The encoded protein is CASSLIRTGNTEAFF.

The chain uses TRBV11-2 and TRBJ2-2, with TRBD1 identical over 7 bases. Trimming removed 3 bases from V and 5 bases from J; junction bases left unmatched: 9. Germline lookup yields CDR1 SGHAT and CDR2 FQNNGV. The CDR3 runs to 16 residues. The CDR3 coding sequence is TGTGCCAGCAGCTTTAGGAAGGGGGCCGGAACCGGGGAGCTGTTTTTT. Residues: CASSFRKGAGTGELFF.

The chain combines TRBV6-5 with TRBJ1-2; D gene unclear. The CDR3 extends over 14 amino acids. V lost 6 bases and J lost 4, with 15 bases in between. Germline-derived CDR1 and CDR2 are MNHEY and SVGAGI. Here the CDR3 reads CASRSREGGYGYTF. CDR3 sequence (DNA): TGTGCCAGCAGAAGTCGGGAGGGCGGCTATGGCTACACCTTC.

This clone was seen only once. This chain's CDR3 is CAWRDRGSYEQYF. CDR3 in DNA: TGTGCCTGGAGGGACAGGGGGTCCTACGAGCAGTACTTC. The chain links TRBV30 to TRBJ2-7, with TRBD1 matching over 10 bases. Per the germline V gene, CDR1 is GTSNPN and CDR2 is SVGIG (reference sequence). This CDR3 is 13 amino acids long. The V gene end was trimmed by 3 bases and the J gene end by 1 base; junction bases not matched to a gene: 0.

J is TRBJ2-7 and V is TRBV4-3; tentatively, D is TRBD2 (6 bases). Trimming pared 1 base from V and 1 base from J, leaving 11 bases between. The germline gives CDR1 LGHNA, CDR2 YSLEER. This CDR3 spans 15 amino acids. CDR3 nucleotides: TGCGCCAGCAGCCAAGTGTACGGGGGTTCCTACGAGCAGTACTTC. Amino acid sequence: CASSQVYGGSYEQYF.

V and J are TRBV27 and TRBJ2-2; TRBD1 agrees at 7 bases. Looked up from germline, CDR1 is MNHEY and CDR2 is SMNVEV (reference sequence). The ends lost 6 bases at V and 2 bases at J; junction bases unmatched: 12. The CDR3 sequence is 17 residues long. CDR3 protein: CASRTALTGPNTGELFF. CDR3 bases: TGTGCCAGCAGAACAGCCTTGACAGGGCCCAACACCGGGGAGCTGTTTTTT.

The CDR3 region has the DNA TGTGCCAGCAGCACAACGACTAGCGGGGTTACAGATACGCAGTATTTT. Its protein product is CASSTTTSGVTDTQYF. The J gene is TRBJ2-3, the V gene TRBV28, with 11 positions matching TRBD2. The CDR3 is 16 amino acids. J lost 3 bases, V lost 6 bases, and 8 bases had no gene match. CDR1 is MDHEN and CDR2 is SYDVKM in the germline V gene.

The gene calls are TRBV2 and TRBJ2-7; no definite D call. Germline V lookup: CDR1 SNHLY, CDR2 FYNNEI. V was clipped by 4 bases and J by 0 bases, with 10 bases between them. CDR3 length equals 14 residues. This CDR3 is CASSVQWSSYEQYF. The CDR3 bases are TGTGCCAGCAGTGTCCAGTGGAGCTCCTACGAGCAGTACTTC.

The chain couples TRBV4-1 to TRBJ2-3; 8 nucleotides match TRBD2. This CDR3 is built from 15 residues. From germline, CDR1 is MGHRA and CDR2 YSYEKL. J gave up 5 bases and V 2 bases, and 6 bases lay outside the gene matches. CDR3 nucleotides: TGCGCCAGCAGCCAAACGACGGGAGGGATAGATACGCAGTATTTT. Translating it yields CASSQTTGGIDTQYF.